The 2 T cell receptor beta chains in this list originate from one sample, sequenced in a study of identical twins. MiXCR was run by TCRdb on the 5' RACE reads, yielding one entry per CDR3 protein. The sample consists of around 220,000 distinct CDR3 sequences, over 9.5% of them appearing once. The specimen was memory T cells sorted from blood. The receptors were sampled from a man over 45 in good health.

The rearrangement links TRBV7-9 to TRBJ1-2; D may be TRBD1 (5 bases). The germline V gene encodes CDR1 SEHNR and CDR2 FQNEAQ (reference sequence). The CDR3 spans 14 residues. V lost 6 bases, J lost 8 bases, and 19 bases lay in between. CDR3 nucleotides: TGTGCCAGCAGTTCTCGGGACCGCCGGGGAGGCTACACCTTC. It translates to CASSSRDRRGGYTF. The full variable domain, its missing parts supplied by reference TRBV7-9 and TRBJ1-2, is DTGVSQNPRHKITKRGQNVTFRCDPISEHNRLYWYRQTLGQGPEFLTYFQNEAQLEKSRLLSDRFSAERPKGSFSTLEIQRTEQGDSAMYLCASSSRDRRGGYTFGSGTRLTVV.

This clonotype was detected ten times or more. The chain couples TRBV2 to TRBJ2-5; maybe TRBD1 (6 bases). The CDR3 is 14 residues long. CDR1 SNHLY and CDR2 FYNNEI come from the germline V gene. The V gene lost 4 bases and the J gene lost 4 bases, with 13 bases spanning the gap. The CDR3, as DNA: TGTGCCAGCAGTGGCCTTGCAGGGGCAGAGACCCAGTACTTC. Translation gives CASSGLAGAETQYF. Full variable domain (outside the CDR3, taken from reference TRBV2 and TRBJ2-5): EPEVTQTPSHQVTQMGQEVILRCVPISNHLYFYWYRQILGQKVEFLVSFYNNEISEKSEIFDDQFSVERPDGSNFTLKIRSTKLEDSAMYFCASSGLAGAETQYFGPGTRLLVL.